This TCR beta chain originates from a study of T cell responses to AZD1222 COVID-19 vaccine. Study overall: Second-dose intervals near 4 or 12 weeks were combined. Study observations and caveats: Most donors were white British, females outnumbered males, and clonal diversity was possibly underestimated. In all cases, repertoires were sampled only after the peak T cell response. Spike-specific TCR depth and breadth grew after two AZD1222 doses.

The assay was immunoSEQ multiplex PCR, and TCRdb's table has in-frame clones only and misses some. The repertoire includes 80,000 to 100,000 clones, 65% to 90% of them detected once, and roughly 6% sits in the top ten. The germline gives CDR1 LNHDA, CDR2 SQIVND (reference sequence). The V gene end was trimmed by 3 bases and the J gene end by 0 bases; junction bases not matched to a gene: 5. The CDR3 is 15 residues long. A few counts support this clone. Its antigen remains unknown. The starting material was peripheral blood, obtained on day 0 of AZD1222 vaccination. The chain has TRBV19 and TRBJ2-7; TRBD1 matches at 7 bases. The TCR comes from an adult in good health. CDR3 region: CASSIGRGNSYEQYF. CDR3 DNA: TGTGCCAGTAGTATTGGCAGGGGGAACTCCTACGAGCAGTACTTC.